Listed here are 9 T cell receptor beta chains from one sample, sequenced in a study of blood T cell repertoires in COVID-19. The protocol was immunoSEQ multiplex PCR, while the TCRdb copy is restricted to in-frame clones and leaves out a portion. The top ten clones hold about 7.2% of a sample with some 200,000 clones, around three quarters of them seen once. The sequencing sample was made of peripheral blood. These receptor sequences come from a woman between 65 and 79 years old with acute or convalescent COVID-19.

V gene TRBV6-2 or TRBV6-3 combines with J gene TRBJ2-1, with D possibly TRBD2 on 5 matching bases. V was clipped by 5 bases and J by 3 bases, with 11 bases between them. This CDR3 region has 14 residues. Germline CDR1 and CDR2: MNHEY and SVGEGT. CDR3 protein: CASSQRGYYNEQFF. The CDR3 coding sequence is TGTGCCAGCAGTCAACGGGGATACTACAATGAGCAGTTCTTC.

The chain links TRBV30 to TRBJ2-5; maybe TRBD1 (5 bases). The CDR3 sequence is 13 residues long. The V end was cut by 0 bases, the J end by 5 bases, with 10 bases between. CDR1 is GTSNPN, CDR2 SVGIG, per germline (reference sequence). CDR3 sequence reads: CAWSVQGWETQYF. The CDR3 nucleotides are TGTGCCTGGAGTGTCCAGGGTTGGGAGACCCAGTACTTC.

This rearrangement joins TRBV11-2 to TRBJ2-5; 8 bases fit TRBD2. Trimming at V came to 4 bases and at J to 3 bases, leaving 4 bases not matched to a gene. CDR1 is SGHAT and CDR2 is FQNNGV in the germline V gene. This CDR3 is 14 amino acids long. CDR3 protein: CASSSRGGKETQYF. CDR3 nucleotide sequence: TGTGCCAGCAGCTCCCGGGGGGGAAAAGAGACCCAGTACTTC.

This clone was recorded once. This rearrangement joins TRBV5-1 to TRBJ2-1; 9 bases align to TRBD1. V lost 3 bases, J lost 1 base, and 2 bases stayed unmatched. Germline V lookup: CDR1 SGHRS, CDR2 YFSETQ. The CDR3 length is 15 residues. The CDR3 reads CASSYGQGSYNEQFF. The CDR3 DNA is TGCGCCAGCAGCTACGGACAGGGGTCCTACAATGAGCAGTTCTTC.

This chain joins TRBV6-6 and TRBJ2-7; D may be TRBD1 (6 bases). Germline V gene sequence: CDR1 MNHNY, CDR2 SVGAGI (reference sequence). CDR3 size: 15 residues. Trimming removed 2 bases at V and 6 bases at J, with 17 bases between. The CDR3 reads CASSYRGQGLGEQYV. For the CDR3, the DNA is TGTGCCAGCAGTTACCGTGGGCAGGGGTTGGGCGAGCAGTACGTC.

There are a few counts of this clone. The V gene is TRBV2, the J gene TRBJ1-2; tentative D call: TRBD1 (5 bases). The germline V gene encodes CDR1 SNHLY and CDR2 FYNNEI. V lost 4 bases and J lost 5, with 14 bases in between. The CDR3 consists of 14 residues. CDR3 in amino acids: CASSVQQGGYGYTF. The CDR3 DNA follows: TGTGCCAGCAGTGTACAGCAGGGCGGTTATGGCTACACCTTC.

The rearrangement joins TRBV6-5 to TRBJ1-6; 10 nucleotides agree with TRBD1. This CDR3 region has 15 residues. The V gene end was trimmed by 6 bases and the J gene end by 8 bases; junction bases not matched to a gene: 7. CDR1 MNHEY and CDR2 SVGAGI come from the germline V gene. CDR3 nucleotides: TGTGCCAGCAGCTCTAGCGGGACAGGGGATTCACCCCTCCACTTT. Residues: CASSSSGTGDSPLHF.

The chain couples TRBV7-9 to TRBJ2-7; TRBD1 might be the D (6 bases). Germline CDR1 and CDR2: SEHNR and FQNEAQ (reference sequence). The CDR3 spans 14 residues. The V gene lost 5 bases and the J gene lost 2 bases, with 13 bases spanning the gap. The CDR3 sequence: CASSPRQVTYEQYF. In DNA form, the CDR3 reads TGTGCCAGCAGCCCCCGACAGGTTACCTACGAGCAGTACTTC.

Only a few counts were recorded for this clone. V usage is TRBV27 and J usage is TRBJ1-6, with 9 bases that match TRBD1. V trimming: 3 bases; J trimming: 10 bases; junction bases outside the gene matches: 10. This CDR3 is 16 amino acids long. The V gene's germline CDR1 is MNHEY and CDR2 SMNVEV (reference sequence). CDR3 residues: CASSLGSGTGSSPLHF. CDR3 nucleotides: TGTGCCAGCAGTTTGGGATCCGGGACAGGGAGCTCACCCCTCCACTTT.